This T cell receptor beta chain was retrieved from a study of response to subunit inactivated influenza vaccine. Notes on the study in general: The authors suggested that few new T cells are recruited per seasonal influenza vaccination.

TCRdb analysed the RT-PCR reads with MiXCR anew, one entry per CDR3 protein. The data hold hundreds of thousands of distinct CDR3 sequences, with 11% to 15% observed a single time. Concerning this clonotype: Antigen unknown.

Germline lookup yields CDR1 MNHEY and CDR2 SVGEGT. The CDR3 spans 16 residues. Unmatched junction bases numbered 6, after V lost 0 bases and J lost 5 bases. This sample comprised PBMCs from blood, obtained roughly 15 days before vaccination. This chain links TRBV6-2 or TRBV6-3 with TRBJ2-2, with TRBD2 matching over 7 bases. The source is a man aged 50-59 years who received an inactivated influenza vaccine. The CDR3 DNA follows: TGTGCCAGCAGTTACTCGGGAAGCGGGGTAACCGGGGAGCTGTTTTTT. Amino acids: CASSYSGSGVTGELFF.